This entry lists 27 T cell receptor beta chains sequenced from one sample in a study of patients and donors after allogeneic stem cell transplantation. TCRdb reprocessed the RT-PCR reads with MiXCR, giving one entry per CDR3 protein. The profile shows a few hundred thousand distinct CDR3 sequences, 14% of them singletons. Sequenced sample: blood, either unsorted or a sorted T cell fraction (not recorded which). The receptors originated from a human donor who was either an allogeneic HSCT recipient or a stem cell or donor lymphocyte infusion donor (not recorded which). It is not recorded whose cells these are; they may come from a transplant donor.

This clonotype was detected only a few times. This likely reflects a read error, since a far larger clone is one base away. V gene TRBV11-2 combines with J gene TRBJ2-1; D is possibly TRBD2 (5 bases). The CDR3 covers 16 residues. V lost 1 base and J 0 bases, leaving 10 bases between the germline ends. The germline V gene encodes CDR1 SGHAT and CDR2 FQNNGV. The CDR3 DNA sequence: TGTGCCAGCAGCTTAGCTTTCGGGAACTCCTACAATGAGCAGTTCTTC. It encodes CASSLAFGNSYNEQFF.

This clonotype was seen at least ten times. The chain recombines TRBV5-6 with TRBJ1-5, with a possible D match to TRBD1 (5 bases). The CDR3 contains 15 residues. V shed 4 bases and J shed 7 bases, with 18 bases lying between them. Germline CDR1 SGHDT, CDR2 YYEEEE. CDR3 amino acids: CASSPGGASFQPQHF. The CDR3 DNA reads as TGTGCCAGCAGCCCCGGGGGAGCGTCATTCCAGCCCCAGCATTTT.

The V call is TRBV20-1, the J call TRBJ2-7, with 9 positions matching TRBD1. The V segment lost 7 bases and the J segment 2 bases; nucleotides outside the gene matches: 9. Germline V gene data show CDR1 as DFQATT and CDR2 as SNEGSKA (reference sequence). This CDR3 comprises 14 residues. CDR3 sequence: CSDELWDRAYEQYF. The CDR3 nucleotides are TGCAGTGACGAACTCTGGGACAGGGCCTACGAGCAGTACTTC.

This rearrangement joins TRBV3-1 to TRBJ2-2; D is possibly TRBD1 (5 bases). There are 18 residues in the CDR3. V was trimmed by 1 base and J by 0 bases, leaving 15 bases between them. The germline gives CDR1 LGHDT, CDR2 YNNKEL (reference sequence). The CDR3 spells CASSQGITGATNTGELFF. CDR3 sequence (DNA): TGTGCCAGCAGCCAAGGAATCACAGGTGCAACGAACACCGGGGAGCTGTTTTTT.

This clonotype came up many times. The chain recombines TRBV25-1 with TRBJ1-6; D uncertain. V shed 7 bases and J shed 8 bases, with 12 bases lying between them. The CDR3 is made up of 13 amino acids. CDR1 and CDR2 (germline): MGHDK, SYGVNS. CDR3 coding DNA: TGTGCCAGCACTCTTGCCGGCGATTCACCCCTCCACTTT. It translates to CASTLAGDSPLHF.

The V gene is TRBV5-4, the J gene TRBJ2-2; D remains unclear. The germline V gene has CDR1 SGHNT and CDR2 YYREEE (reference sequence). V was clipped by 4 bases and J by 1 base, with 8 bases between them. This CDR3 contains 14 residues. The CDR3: CASSIPRNTGELFF. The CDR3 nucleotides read TGTGCCAGCAGCATACCCCGGAACACCGGGGAGCTGTTTTTT.

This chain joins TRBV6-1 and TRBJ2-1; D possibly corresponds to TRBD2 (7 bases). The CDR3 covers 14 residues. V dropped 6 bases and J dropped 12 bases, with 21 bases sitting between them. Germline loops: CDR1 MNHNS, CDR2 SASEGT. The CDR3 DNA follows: TGTGCCAGCAGCCGGGCAGGGGAGCGGGGCGGGCAGTTCTTC. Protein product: CASSRAGERGGQFF.

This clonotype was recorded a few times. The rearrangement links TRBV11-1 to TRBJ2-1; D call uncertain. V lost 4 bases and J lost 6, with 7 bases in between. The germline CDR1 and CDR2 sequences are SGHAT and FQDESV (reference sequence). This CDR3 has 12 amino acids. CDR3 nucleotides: TGTGCCAGCAGCTCCAATACCAATGAGCAGTTCTTC. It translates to CASSSNTNEQFF.

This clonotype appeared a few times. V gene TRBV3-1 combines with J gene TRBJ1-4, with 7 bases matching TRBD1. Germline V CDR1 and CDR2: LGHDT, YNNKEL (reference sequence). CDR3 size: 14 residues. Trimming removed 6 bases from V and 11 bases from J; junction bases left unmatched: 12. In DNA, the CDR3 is TGTGCCAGCAGACTTGGACAGGCCCGGTCGAAACTGTTTTTT. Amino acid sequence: CASRLGQARSKLFF.

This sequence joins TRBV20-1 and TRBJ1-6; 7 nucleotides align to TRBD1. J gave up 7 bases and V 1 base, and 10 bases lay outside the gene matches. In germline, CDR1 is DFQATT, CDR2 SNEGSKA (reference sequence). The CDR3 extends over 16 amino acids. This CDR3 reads CSARVVQQGSNSPLHF. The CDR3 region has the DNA TGCAGTGCTAGAGTGGTCCAACAGGGGAGCAATTCACCCCTCCACTTT.

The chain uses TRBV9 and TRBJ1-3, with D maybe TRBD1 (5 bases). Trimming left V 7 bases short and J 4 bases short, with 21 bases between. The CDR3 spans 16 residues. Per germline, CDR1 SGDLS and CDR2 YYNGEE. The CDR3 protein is CASSLSLGAEGNTIYF. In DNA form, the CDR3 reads TGTGCCAGCTCACTTTCGCTTGGGGCAGAAGGAAACACCATATATTTT.

CDR3 DNA sequence: TGTGCCAGCAGCGCACTGGACGATAGGGGCAATCAGCCCCAGCATTTT. It translates to CASSALDDRGNQPQHF. The chain recombines TRBV5-6 with TRBJ1-5; D is undetermined. Trimming removed 4 bases from V and 2 bases from J, with 16 bases in between. From germline, CDR1 is SGHDT and CDR2 YYEEEE. The CDR3 extends over 16 amino acids. The full variable domain, rest sourced from reference TRBV5-6 and TRBJ1-5, is DAGVTQSPTHLIKTRGQQVTLRCSPKSGHDTVSWYQQALGQGPQFIFQYYEEEERQRGNFPDRFSGHQFPNYSSELNVNALLLGDSALYLCASSALDDRGNQPQHFGDGTRLSIL.

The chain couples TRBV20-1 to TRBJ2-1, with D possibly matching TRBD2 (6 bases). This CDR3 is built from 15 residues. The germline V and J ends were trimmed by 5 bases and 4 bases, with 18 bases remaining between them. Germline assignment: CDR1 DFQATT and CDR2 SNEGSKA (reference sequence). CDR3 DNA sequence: TGCAGTGCTTTAGCGGACCCGGGCCCGTACAATGAGCAGTTCTTC. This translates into CSALADPGPYNEQFF.

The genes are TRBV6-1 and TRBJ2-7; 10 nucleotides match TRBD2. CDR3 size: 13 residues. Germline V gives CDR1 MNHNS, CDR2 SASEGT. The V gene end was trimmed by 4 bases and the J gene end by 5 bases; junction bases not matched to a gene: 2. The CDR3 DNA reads TGTGCCAGCAGTGTACTAGCGGGGAACGAGCAGTACTTC. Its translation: CASSVLAGNEQYF.

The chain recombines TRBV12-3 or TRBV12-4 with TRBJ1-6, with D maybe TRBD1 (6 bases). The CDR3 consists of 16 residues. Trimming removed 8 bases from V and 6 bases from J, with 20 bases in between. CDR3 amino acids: CASHLKGGVVNSPLHF. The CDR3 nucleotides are TGTGCCAGCCACCTCAAGGGGGGGGTTGTTAATTCACCCCTCCACTTT.

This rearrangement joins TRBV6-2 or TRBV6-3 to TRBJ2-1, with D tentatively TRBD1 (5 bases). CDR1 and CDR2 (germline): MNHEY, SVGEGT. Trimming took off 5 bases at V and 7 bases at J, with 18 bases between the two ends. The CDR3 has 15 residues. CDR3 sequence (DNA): TGTGCCAGCAGTGGGGCGATTGCAGGGATAAATGAGCAGTTCTTC. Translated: CASSGAIAGINEQFF.

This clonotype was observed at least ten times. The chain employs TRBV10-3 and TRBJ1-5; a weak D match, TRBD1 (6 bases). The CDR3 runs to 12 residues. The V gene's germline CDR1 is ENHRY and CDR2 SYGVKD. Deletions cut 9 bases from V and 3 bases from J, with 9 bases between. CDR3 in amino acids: CAIRQDNQPQHF. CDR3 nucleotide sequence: TGTGCCATTAGACAGGACAATCAGCCCCAGCATTTT.

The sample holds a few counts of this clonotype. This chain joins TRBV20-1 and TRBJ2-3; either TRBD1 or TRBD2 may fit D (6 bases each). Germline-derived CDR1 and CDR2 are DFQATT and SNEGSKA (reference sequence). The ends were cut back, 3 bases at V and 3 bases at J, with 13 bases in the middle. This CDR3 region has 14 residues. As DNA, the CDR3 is TGCAGTGCTAGGTATGGGGGGCGGACAGATACGCAGTATTTT. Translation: CSARYGGRTDTQYF.

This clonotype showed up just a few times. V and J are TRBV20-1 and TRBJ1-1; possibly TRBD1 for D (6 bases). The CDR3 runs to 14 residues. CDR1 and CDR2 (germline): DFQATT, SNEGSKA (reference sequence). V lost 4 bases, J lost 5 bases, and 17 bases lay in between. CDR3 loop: CSAKQQGIQTEAFF. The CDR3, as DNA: TGCAGTGCTAAACAACAGGGCATCCAGACTGAAGCTTTCTTT.

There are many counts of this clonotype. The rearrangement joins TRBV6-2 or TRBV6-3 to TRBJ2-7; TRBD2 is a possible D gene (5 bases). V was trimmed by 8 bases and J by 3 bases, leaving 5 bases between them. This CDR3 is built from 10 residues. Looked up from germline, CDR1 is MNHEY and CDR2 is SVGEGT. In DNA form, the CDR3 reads TGTGCCAGCCGGGACTACGAGCAGTACTTC. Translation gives CASRDYEQYF.

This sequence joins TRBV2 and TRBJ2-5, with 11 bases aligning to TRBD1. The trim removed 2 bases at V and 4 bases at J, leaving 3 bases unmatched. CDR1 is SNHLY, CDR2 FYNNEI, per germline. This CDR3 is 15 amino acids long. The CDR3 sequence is CASSEWGTGGETQYF. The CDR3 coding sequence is TGTGCCAGCAGTGAATGGGGGACAGGGGGAGAGACCCAGTACTTC.

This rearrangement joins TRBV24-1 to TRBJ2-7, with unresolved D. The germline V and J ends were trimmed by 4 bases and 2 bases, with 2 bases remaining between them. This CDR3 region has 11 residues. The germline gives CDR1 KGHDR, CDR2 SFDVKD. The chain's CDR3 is CATSEAYEQYF. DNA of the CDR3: TGTGCCACCAGTGAGGCCTACGAGCAGTACTTC.

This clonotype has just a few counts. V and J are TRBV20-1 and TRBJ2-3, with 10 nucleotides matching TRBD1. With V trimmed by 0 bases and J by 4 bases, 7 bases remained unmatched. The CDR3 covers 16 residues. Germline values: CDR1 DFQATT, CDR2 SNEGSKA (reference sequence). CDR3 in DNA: TGCAGTGCTAGAGATCACGGGACAGGGGTTCCAGATACGCAGTATTTT. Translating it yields CSARDHGTGVPDTQYF.

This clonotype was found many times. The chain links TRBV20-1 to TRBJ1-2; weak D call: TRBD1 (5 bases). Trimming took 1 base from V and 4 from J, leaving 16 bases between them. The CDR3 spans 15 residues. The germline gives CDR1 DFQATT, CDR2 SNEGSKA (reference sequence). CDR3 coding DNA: TGCAGTGCTAGAGCGAGGGGTGAGCCGGGCTATGGCTACACCTTC. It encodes CSARARGEPGYGYTF.

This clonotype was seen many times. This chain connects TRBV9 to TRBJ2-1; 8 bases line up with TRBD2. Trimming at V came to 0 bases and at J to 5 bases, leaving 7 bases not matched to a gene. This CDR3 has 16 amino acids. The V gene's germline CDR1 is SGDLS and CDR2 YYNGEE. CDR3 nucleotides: TGTGCCAGCAGCGTAGGTGTCCGGGGGGGGGACAATGAGCAGTTCTTC. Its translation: CASSVGVRGGDNEQFF.

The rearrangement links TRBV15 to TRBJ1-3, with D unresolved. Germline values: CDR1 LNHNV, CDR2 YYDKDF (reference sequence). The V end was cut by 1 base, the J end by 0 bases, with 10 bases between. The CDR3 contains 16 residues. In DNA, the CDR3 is TGTGCCACCAGCAGAGGTCTCCCGGGCTCTGGAAACACCATATATTTT. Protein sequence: CATSRGLPGSGNTIYF.

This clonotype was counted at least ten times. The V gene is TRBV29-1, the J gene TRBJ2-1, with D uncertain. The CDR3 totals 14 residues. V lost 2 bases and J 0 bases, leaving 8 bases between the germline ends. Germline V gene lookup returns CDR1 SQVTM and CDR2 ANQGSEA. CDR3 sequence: CSVESGSSYNEQFF. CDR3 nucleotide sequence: TGCAGCGTTGAATCGGGTAGCTCCTACAATGAGCAGTTCTTC.